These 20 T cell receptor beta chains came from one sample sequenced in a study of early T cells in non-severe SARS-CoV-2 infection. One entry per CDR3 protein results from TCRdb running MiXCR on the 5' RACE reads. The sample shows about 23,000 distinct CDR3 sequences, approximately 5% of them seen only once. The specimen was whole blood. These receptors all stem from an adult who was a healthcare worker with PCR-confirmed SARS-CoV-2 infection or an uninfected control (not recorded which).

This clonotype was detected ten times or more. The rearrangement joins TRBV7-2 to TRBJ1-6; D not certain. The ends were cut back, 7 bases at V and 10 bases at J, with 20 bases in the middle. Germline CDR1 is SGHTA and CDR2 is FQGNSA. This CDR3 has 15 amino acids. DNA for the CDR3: TGTGCCAGCACCGACGGGCTGAGTATTGGATCACCCCTCCACTTT. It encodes CASTDGLSIGSPLHF.

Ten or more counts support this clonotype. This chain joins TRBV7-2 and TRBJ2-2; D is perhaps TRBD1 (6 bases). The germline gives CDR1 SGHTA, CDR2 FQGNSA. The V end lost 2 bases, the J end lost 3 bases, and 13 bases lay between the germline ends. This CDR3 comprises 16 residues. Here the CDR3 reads CASSLTGSVDTGELFF. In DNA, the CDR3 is TGTGCCAGCAGCTTAACAGGGTCGGTGGACACCGGGGAGCTGTTTTTT.

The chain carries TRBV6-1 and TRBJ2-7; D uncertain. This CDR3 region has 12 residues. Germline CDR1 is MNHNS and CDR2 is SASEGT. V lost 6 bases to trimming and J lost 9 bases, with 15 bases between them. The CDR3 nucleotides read TGTGCCAGCAGCGAGGACCGGCTAGGGCAGTACTTC. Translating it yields CASSEDRLGQYF.

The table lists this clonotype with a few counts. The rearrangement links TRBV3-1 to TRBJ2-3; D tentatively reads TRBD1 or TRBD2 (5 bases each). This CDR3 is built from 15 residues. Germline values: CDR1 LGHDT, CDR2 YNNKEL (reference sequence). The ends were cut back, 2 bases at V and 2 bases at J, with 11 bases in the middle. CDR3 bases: TGTGCCAGCAGCCAACGGGGCCAACCCACAGATACGCAGTATTTT. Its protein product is CASSQRGQPTDTQYF.

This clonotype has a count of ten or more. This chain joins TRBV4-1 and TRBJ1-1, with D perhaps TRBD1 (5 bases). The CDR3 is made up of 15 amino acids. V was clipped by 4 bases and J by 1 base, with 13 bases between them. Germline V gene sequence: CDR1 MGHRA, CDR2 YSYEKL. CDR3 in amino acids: CASSLRDPRNTEAFF. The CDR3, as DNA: TGCGCCAGCAGCCTACGGGACCCTAGGAACACTGAAGCTTTCTTT.

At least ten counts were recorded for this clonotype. The CDR3 coding sequence is TGCAGTGCGGACGCTAGCGGGGGGATCCACGAGCAGTACTTC. It yields the protein CSADASGGIHEQYF. The chain is built from TRBV20-1 and TRBJ2-7, with 11 bases lining up with TRBD2. The V gene's germline CDR1 is DFQATT and CDR2 SNEGSKA (reference sequence). This CDR3 is 14 amino acids long. The J segment lost 5 bases and the V segment lost 6 bases, leaving 9 bases of the junction unmatched.

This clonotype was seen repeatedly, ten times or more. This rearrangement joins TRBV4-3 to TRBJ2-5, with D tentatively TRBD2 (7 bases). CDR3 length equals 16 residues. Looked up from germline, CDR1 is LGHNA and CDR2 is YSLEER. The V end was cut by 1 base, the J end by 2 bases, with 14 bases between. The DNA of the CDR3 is TGCGCCAGCAGCCAAGGGTGGGGGGGCCCACAAGAGACCCAGTACTTC. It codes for CASSQGWGGPQETQYF.

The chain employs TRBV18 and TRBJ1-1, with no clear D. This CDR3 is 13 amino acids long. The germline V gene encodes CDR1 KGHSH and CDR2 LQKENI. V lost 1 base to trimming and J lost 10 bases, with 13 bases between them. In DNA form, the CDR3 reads TGTGCCAGCTCACCACTCGATACCAGAGGAGCTTTCTTT. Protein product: CASSPLDTRGAFF.

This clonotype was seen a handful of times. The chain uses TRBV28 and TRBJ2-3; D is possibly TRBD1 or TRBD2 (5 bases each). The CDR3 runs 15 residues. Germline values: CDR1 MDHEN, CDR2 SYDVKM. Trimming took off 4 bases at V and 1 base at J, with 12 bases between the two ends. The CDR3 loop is CASSSPGRRTDTQYF. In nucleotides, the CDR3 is TGTGCCAGCAGTTCTCCGGGACGCCGCACAGATACGCAGTATTTT.

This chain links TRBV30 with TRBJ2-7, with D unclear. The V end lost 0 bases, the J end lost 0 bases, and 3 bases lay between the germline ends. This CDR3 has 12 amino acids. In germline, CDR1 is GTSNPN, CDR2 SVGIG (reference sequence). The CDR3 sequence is CAWSVSSYEQYF. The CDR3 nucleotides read TGTGCCTGGAGTGTCAGCTCCTACGAGCAGTACTTC.

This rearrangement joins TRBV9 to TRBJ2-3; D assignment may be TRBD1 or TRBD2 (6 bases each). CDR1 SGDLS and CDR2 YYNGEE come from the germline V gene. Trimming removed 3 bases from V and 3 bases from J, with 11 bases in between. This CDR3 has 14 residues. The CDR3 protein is CASSGTGRTDTQYF. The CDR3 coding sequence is TGTGCCAGCAGCGGTACAGGGAGGACAGATACGCAGTATTTT. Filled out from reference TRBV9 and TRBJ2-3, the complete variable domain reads DSGVTQTPKHLITATGQRVTLRCSPRSGDLSVYWYQQSLDQGLQFLIQYYNGEERAKGNILERFSAQQFPDLHSELNLSSLELGDSALYFCASSGTGRTDTQYFGPGTRLTVL.

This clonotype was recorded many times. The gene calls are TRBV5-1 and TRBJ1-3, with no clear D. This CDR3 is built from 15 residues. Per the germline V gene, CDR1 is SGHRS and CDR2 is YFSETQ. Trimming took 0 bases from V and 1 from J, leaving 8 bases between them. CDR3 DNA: TGCGCCAGCAGCTTGGCCGTGTCATCTGGAAACACCATATATTTT. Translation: CASSLAVSSGNTIYF.

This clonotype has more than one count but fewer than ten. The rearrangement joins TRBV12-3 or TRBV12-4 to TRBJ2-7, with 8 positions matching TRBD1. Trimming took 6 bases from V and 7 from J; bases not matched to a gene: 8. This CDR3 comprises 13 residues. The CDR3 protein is CASRRTGPGEQYF. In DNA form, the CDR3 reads TGTGCCAGCAGGCGGACAGGGCCGGGGGAGCAGTACTTC.

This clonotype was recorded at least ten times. Written as DNA, the CDR3 is TGTGCCAGCGCAGACAGCGCCTTGAAGGAAAAACTGTTTTTT. Translated, it gives CASADSALKEKLFF. The chain has TRBV10-3 and TRBJ1-4; possibly TRBD1 for D (5 bases). CDR1 is ENHRY, CDR2 SYGVKD, per germline. With 10 bases removed from V and 8 bases from J, the gap between germline ends came to 20 bases. CDR3 length equals 14 residues.

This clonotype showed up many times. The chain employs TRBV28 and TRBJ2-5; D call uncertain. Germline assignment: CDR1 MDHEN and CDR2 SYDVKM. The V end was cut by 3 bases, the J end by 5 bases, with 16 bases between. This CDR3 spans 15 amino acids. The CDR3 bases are TGTGCCAGCAGTTTGGCCCAGGAAGCCGGGGAGACCCAGTACTTC. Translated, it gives CASSLAQEAGETQYF. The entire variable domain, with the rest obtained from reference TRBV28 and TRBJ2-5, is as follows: DVKVTQSSRYLVKRTGEKVFLECVQDMDHENMFWYRQDPGLGLRLIYFSYDVKMKEKGDIPEGYSVSREKKERFSLILESASTNQTSMYLCASSLAQEAGETQYFGPGTRLLVL.

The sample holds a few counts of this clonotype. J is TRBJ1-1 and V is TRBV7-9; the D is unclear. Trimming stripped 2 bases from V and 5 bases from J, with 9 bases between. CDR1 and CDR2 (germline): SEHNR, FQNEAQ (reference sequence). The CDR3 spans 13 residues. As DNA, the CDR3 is TGTGCCAGCAGCTTACTGTTTGGGACTGAAGCTTTCTTT. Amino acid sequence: CASSLLFGTEAFF.

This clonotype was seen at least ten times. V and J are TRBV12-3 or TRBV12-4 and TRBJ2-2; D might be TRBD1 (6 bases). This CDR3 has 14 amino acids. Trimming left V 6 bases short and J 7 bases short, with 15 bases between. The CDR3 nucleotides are TGTGCCAGCAGAACAGGGTCCGTTAACGGGGAGCTGTTTTTT. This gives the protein CASRTGSVNGELFF.

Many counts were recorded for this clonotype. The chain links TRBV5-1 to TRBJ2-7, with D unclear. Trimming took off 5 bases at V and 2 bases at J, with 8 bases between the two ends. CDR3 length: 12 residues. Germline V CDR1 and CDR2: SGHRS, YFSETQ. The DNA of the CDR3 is TGCGCCAGCAGGGATTTGGCCTACGAGCAGTACTTC. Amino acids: CASRDLAYEQYF.

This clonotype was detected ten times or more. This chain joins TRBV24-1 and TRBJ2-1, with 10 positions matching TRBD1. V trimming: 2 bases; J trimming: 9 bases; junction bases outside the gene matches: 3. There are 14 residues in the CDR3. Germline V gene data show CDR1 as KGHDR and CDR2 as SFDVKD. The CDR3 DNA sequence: TGTGCCACCAGTGATTCGGACAGGGGGGTTGAGCAGTTCTTC. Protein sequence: CATSDSDRGVEQFF.

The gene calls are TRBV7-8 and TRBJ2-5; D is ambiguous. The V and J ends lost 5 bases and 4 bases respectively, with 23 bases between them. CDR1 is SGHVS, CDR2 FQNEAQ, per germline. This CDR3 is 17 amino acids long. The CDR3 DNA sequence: TGTGCCAGCAGCGTAAAAGTGCCCATACTGCTCCCAGAGACCCAGTACTTC. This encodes CASSVKVPILLPETQYF. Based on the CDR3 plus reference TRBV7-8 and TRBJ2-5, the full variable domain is GAGVSQSPRYKVAKRGQDVALRCDPISGHVSLFWYQQALGQGPEFLTYFQNEAQLDKSGLPSDRFFAERPEGSVSTLKIQRTQQEDSAVYLCASSVKVPILLPETQYFGPGTRLLVL.